Listed here is a single T cell receptor beta chain. This entry belongs to a study of cytomegalovirus exposure and HLA in healthy donors. Trimming left V 5 bases short and J 6 bases short, with 14 bases between. This CDR3 is 13 amino acids long. CDR1 and CDR2 from the germline V gene are SGHAT and FQNNGV. Measured with immunoSEQ multiplex PCR; TCRdb has only the in-frame clones, and not every one. In the table there are about 280,000 clones, 80% to 90% of which are singletons. Material for sequencing was PBMCs. The chain carries TRBV11-2 and TRBJ2-7, with a possible D match to TRBD2 (5 bases). The clonotype comes from a woman between 18 and 29 years old in good health and CMV-seronegative. The CDR3 sequence is CASSLVYGSEQYF. The DNA of the CDR3 is TGTGCCAGCAGCCTGGTTTATGGGAGCGAGCAGTACTTC.